These 28 T cell receptor beta chains came from one sample sequenced in a study of graft-versus-host responses after intestinal transplantation. Measured with immunoSEQ multiplex PCR; TCRdb has only the in-frame clones, and not every one. The table records just under 50,000 clones, about four fifths of them present only once. Their recognized antigens are unknown. The source was unstimulated CD4+ T cells sorted from spleen or lymph node cells, collected before transplant. The origin of the receptors is a human donor who was the organ donor for an intestinal transplant.

The genes are TRBV5-4 and TRBJ2-2; no firm D call. Trimming removed 2 bases from V and 2 bases from J, with 1 base in between. This CDR3 is built from 12 residues. The V gene's germline CDR1 is SGHNT and CDR2 YYREEE (reference sequence). CDR3 loop: CASSFNTGELFF. The DNA of the CDR3 is TGTGCCAGCAGCTTCAACACCGGGGAGCTGTTTTTT. The full variable domain, its missing parts supplied by reference TRBV5-4 and TRBJ2-2, is ETGVTQSPTHLIKTRGQQVTLRCSSQSGHNTVSWYQQALGQGPQFIFQYYREEENGRGNFPPRFSGLQFPNYSSELNVNALELDDSALYLCASSFNTGELFFGEGSRLTVL.

The genes are TRBV5-1 and TRBJ2-7; D perhaps matches TRBD1 (5 bases). CDR1 and CDR2 (germline): SGHRS, YFSETQ. Trimming took off 0 bases at V and 3 bases at J, with 7 bases between the two ends. This CDR3 is 13 amino acids long. CDR3 nucleotide sequence: TGCGCCAGCAGCTTGGGACAGTACTACGAGCAGTACTTC. Its translation is CASSLGQYYEQYF.

This chain joins TRBV5-6 and TRBJ2-3, with TRBD2 matching 7 bases. Looked up from germline, CDR1 is SGHDT and CDR2 is YYEEEE. The ends lost 4 bases at V and 5 bases at J; junction bases unmatched: 16. The CDR3 contains 17 residues. The chain's CDR3 is CASSDARGGSARDTQYF. DNA of the CDR3: TGTGCCAGCAGCGACGCTAGAGGCGGGAGCGCGAGAGATACGCAGTATTTT.

The rearrangement links TRBV7-2 to TRBJ2-7; 11 bases fit TRBD1. The CDR3 extends over 15 amino acids. Looked up from germline, CDR1 is SGHTA and CDR2 is FQGNSA. V trimming: 3 bases; J trimming: 4 bases; junction bases outside the gene matches: 5. The CDR3 nucleotides are TGTGCCAGCAGCTTTGAGGACAGGGGGCTTTACGAGCAGTACTTC. Translated: CASSFEDRGLYEQYF.

For the CDR3, the DNA is TGCGCCAGCAGCTCTCAGCAGCACGAGCAGTACTTC. It translates to CASSSQQHEQYF. The chain carries TRBV5-1 and TRBJ2-7; the D is unclear. The germline gives CDR1 SGHRS, CDR2 YFSETQ. V was cut by 3 bases and J by 5 bases, with 9 bases left in between. The CDR3 contains 12 residues.

This chain uses TRBV9 with TRBJ2-5; 9 bases are a match to TRBD1. V shed 3 bases, J shed 4 bases, and the junction held 10 bases outside the gene matches. This CDR3 spans 16 amino acids. Germline V lookup: CDR1 SGDLS, CDR2 YYNGEE. The DNA of the CDR3 is TGTGCCAGCAGCGGAGGGGTCGGGACAGGGCGAGAGACCCAGTACTTC. This codes for CASSGGVGTGRETQYF.

The chain combines TRBV2 with TRBJ2-7; 7 nucleotides align to TRBD2. CDR1 SNHLY and CDR2 FYNNEI come from the germline V gene. This CDR3 spans 14 amino acids. V lost 2 bases, J lost 1 base, and 2 bases stayed unmatched. CDR3 DNA: TGTGCCAGCAGTGAATGGGGGGGATCCTACGAGCAGTACTTC. Its translation is CASSEWGGSYEQYF.

The chain carries TRBV29-1 and TRBJ2-5; a weak D match, TRBD1 (5 bases). This CDR3 contains 11 residues. The V end was cut by 6 bases, the J end by 7 bases, with 12 bases between. Germline V gene data show CDR1 as SQVTM and CDR2 as ANQGSEA. This chain's CDR3 is CSVGVQATQYF. The CDR3 nucleotides read TGCAGCGTAGGGGTTCAGGCGACCCAGTACTTC.

The chain links TRBV6-5 to TRBJ2-7, with 7 bases fitting TRBD1. Germline V lookup: CDR1 MNHEY, CDR2 SVGAGI. The CDR3 extends over 15 amino acids. J was trimmed by 4 bases and V by 4 bases; bases with no gene match: 10. CDR3 loop: CASSSDRSEKYEQYF. The CDR3 bases are TGTGCCAGCAGTTCGGACAGGTCGGAGAAATACGAGCAGTACTTC.

With respect to this clone: The germline gene is not matched at one end of the junction; a read error may be the cause. This same CDR3 is encoded by further DNA sequences in the sample. The gene calls are TRBV7-9 and TRBJ2-3, with 11 bases that match TRBD2. CDR1 and CDR2 (germline): SEHNR, FQNEAQ (reference sequence). The CDR3 totals 15 residues. CDR3 sequence reads: CASSLAGGHTDTQYF. In DNA form, the CDR3 reads TGTGCCAGCAGCCTAGCGGGAGGACACACAGATACGCAGTATTTT. The full variable domain, its missing parts supplied by reference TRBV7-9 and TRBJ2-3, is DTGVSQNPRHKITKRGQNVTFRCDPISEHNRLYWYRQTLGQGPEFLTYFQNEAQLEKSRLLSDRFSAERPKGSFSTLEIQRTEQGDSAMYLCASSLAGGHTDTQYFGPGTRLTVL.

The chain uses TRBV5-1 and TRBJ2-2; either TRBD1 or TRBD2 may supply D (5 bases each). V was trimmed by 1 base and J by 0 bases, leaving 16 bases between them. Germline assignment: CDR1 SGHRS and CDR2 YFSETQ. This CDR3 is 18 amino acids long. The CDR3, as DNA: TGCGCCAGCAGCTTGAATTGGGTCGGGGCGCCGAACACCGGGGAGCTGTTTTTT. This sequence encodes CASSLNWVGAPNTGELFF. The variable domain in full, completed from reference TRBV5-1 and TRBJ2-2, reads KAGVTQTPRYLIKTRGQQVTLSCSPISGHRSVSWYQQTPGQGLQFLFEYFSETQRNKGNFPGRFSGRQFSNSRSEMNVSTLELGDSALYLCASSLNWVGAPNTGELFFGEGSRLTVL.

The chain couples TRBV6-1 to TRBJ2-5; 11 nucleotides agree with TRBD2. From germline, CDR1 is MNHNS and CDR2 SASEGT. The CDR3 sequence is 17 residues long. V trimming: 2 bases; J trimming: 4 bases; junction bases outside the gene matches: 9. The CDR3 sequence is CASSERLAGPPRETQYF. Here the CDR3 DNA reads TGTGCCAGCAGTGAACGACTAGCGGGGCCCCCCCGAGAGACCCAGTACTTC.

The chain employs TRBV19 and TRBJ1-2; tentative D call: TRBD1 (5 bases). The CDR3 has 13 amino acids. V lost 7 bases and J lost 0, with 9 bases in between. CDR1 LNHDA and CDR2 SQIVND come from the germline V gene (reference sequence). CDR3 protein: CASTQTANYGYTF. In DNA, the CDR3 is TGTGCCAGTACCCAGACAGCTAACTATGGCTACACCTTC.

The chain carries TRBV5-8 and TRBJ1-1; D gene ambiguous. CDR1 is SGHTS and CDR2 is YDEGEE in the germline V gene. V was cut by 9 bases and J by 1 base, with 10 bases left in between. This CDR3 has 12 amino acids. Here the CDR3 reads CATGRQNTEAFF. The CDR3 DNA follows: TGTGCCACCGGACGACAGAACACTGAAGCTTTCTTT. The variable domain in full, completed from reference TRBV5-8 and TRBJ1-1, reads EAGVTQSPTHLIKTRGQQATLRCSPISGHTSVYWYQQALGLGLQFLLWYDEGEERNRGNFPPRFSGRQFPNYSSELNVNALELEDSALYLCATGRQNTEAFFGQGTRLTVV.

This chain links TRBV4-1 with TRBJ2-7, with D tentatively TRBD1 or TRBD2 (6 bases each). The length of the CDR3 is 16 residues. CDR1 and CDR2 (germline): MGHRA, YSYEKL. The V end was cut by 7 bases, the J end by 12 bases, with 31 bases between. CDR3 amino acids: CASTRDGGPGAGKVYF. The CDR3 nucleotides are TGCGCCAGCACCAGGGATGGGGGCCCCGGCGCGGGAAAGGTGTACTTC.

The chain combines TRBV19 with TRBJ2-3; 9 bases are shared with TRBD2. CDR3 length: 14 residues. J was trimmed by 6 bases and V by 5 bases; bases with no gene match: 6. Germline-derived CDR1 and CDR2 are LNHDA and SQIVND (reference sequence). The CDR3 protein is CASSSSGTRDTQYF. CDR3 DNA sequence: TGTGCCAGTAGTTCTAGCGGGACGAGGGATACGCAGTATTTT.

This clone came up once. The chain is built from TRBV29-1 and TRBJ1-3, with D maybe TRBD1 (5 bases). Per germline, CDR1 SQVTM and CDR2 ANQGSEA. With 0 bases removed from V and 0 bases from J, the gap between germline ends came to 12 bases. This CDR3 contains 16 residues. The CDR3, as DNA: TGCAGCGTTGAAGATCGGGGCGGTTCCTCTGGAAACACCATATATTTT. Protein: CSVEDRGGSSGNTIYF.

This clone was seen a single time. The V gene is TRBV5-1, the J gene TRBJ1-1; D gene uncertain. The CDR3 loop spans 12 amino acids. CDR1 SGHRS and CDR2 YFSETQ come from the germline V gene. The ends were cut back, 0 bases at V and 7 bases at J, with 7 bases in the middle. The CDR3 loop is CASSLVSGEAFF. CDR3 in DNA: TGCGCCAGCAGCTTGGTTTCAGGTGAAGCTTTCTTT.

The chain links TRBV4-1 to TRBJ2-5; D unresolved. The V end was cut by 0 bases, the J end by 5 bases, with 4 bases between. Germline V gene lookup returns CDR1 MGHRA and CDR2 YSYEKL. The CDR3 extends over 12 amino acids. The DNA for the CDR3 is TGCGCCAGCAGCCAAGATCGGGAGACCCAGTACTTC. Translating it yields CASSQDRETQYF.

The chain uses TRBV6-5 and TRBJ2-2, with D possibly TRBD1 on 6 matching bases. Germline values: CDR1 MNHEY, CDR2 SVGAGI. This CDR3 is 16 amino acids long. The V end was cut by 1 base, the J end by 2 bases, with 11 bases between. The CDR3 region is CASSYWGTRNTGELFF. CDR3 bases: TGTGCCAGCAGTTACTGGGGGACAAGAAACACCGGGGAGCTGTTTTTT.

The rearrangement links TRBV6-9 to TRBJ1-3, with D tentatively TRBD1 (6 bases). Germline CDR1 MNHGY, CDR2 SVAAGI. V was pared by 3 bases and J by 0 bases, with 12 bases between. The CDR3 sequence is 16 residues long. This chain's CDR3 is CASSYTQGNSGNTIYF. In nucleotides, the CDR3 is TGTGCCAGCAGTTACACACAGGGCAACTCTGGAAACACCATATATTTT.

The chain carries TRBV2 and TRBJ2-3, with D hard to call. This CDR3 is built from 12 residues. Germline CDR1 is SNHLY and CDR2 is FYNNEI. V was trimmed by 6 bases and J by 0 bases, leaving 4 bases between them. The CDR3 is CASSPSTDTQYF. In nucleotides, the CDR3 is TGTGCCAGCAGCCCTAGCACAGATACGCAGTATTTT.

This clone was found a few times. The rearrangement links TRBV15 to TRBJ1-5; D gene uncertain. CDR1 is LNHNV, CDR2 YYDKDF, per germline (reference sequence). The CDR3 runs to 12 residues. Trimming removed 5 bases at V and 4 bases at J, with 6 bases between. CDR3 amino acids: CATSFPNQPQHF. Here the CDR3 DNA reads TGTGCCACCAGCTTCCCGAATCAGCCCCAGCATTTT.

The rearrangement links TRBV19 to TRBJ2-3; the match to TRBD1 covers 8 bases. The junction had 0 bases not matched to a gene; V was cut back by 6 bases and J by 4 bases. Germline CDR1 and CDR2: LNHDA and SQIVND (reference sequence). The CDR3 spans 12 residues. CDR3 in amino acids: CASRQGADTQYF. The CDR3 DNA follows: TGTGCCAGTAGACAGGGGGCAGATACGCAGTATTTT.

In its sample, this clone was seen once. The chain uses TRBV5-4 and TRBJ2-6; the D is unclear. Between the trimmed V and J ends, which lost 2 bases and 4 bases, there was a span of 4 bases. CDR3 length: 13 residues. Germline CDR1 reads SGHNT; CDR2 reads YYREEE (reference sequence). CDR3 in DNA: TGTGCCAGCAGCTTACAGGGGGCCAACGTCCTGACTTTC. Its protein product is CASSLQGANVLTF.

The V and J genes are TRBV12-5 and TRBJ2-7; D may be TRBD2 (6 bases). CDR1 is LGHNT and CDR2 is FRNRAP in the germline V gene. The CDR3 has 17 amino acids. The V and J ends lost 3 bases and 0 bases respectively, with 18 bases between them. The CDR3 nucleotides are TGTGCTAGTGGTTTTGGCCCTGGGGGGAGCGCCTCCTACGAGCAGTACTTC. Translating gives CASGFGPGGSASYEQYF. Full variable domain (rest looked up from reference TRBV12-5 and TRBJ2-7): DARVTQTPRHKVTEMGQEVTMRCQPILGHNTVFWYRQTMMQGLELLAYFRNRAPLDDSGMPKDRFSAEMPDATLATLKIQPSEPRDSAVYFCASGFGPGGSASYEQYFGPGTRLTVT.

The gene calls are TRBV29-1 and TRBJ2-3, with D perhaps being TRBD1 or TRBD2 (6 bases each). The germline V gene has CDR1 SQVTM and CDR2 ANQGSEA. Trimming left V 2 bases short and J 6 bases short, with 9 bases between. The CDR3 consists of 12 residues. The CDR3 nucleotides are TGCAGCGTTGAATGGGGGGCCGATACGCAGTATTTT. Its protein is CSVEWGADTQYF.

The chain combines TRBV11-3 with TRBJ1-3; no definite D call. V was clipped by 1 base and J by 2 bases, with 6 bases between them. The CDR3 length is 14 residues. CDR1 SGHNT and CDR2 YENEEA come from the germline V gene. The CDR3 spells CASSLGGPGNTIYF. The CDR3 DNA follows: TGTGCCAGCAGCTTAGGTGGCCCTGGAAACACCATATATTTT.